This record looks at one T cell receptor beta chain sequence and its context. The CDR3 has 13 residues. The V end lost 1 base, the J end lost 5 bases, and 6 bases lay between the germline ends. In germline, CDR1 is SGHVS, CDR2 FNYEAQ. The data are from a study of blood T cell repertoires in COVID-19. About the study: Spain, Italy and the United States supplied samples that represented acute and convalescent COVID-19. PBMCs, B-cell-depleted T cells, or T cells were the source of the cDNA or gDNA that made up the material.

Authors' data handling: Nucleated cell counts were estimated from reference gene primer amplification. Assay used: immunoSEQ multiplex PCR; TCRdb lists only in-frame clones, some missing. The DNA gave D and trimming, while V, J and clone size come from that table. The sample gives some 78,000 clones, about 83% of which show up once; 3.5% to 4% is in the top ten. The chain is built from TRBV7-6 and TRBJ1-5; no clear D. Sequences were obtained from peripheral blood. The sequence was obtained from a man aged 50 to 59 with acute or convalescent COVID-19. The CDR3 sequence is CASSLGLDQPQHF. In nucleotides, the CDR3 is TGTGCCAGCAGCTTAGGGCTAGATCAGCCCCAGCATTTT.